This T cell receptor (beta chain) is drawn from a study of shared clonotypes between healthy human individuals. V lost 1 base, J lost 2 bases, and 9 bases lay in between. Germline CDR1 SGHRS, CDR2 YFSETQ. The CDR3 has 14 residues. Study-wide findings and caveats: Sampling covered blood only; tissue repertoires likely differ.

About this clone: The antigen is undetermined. This sample includes further DNA sequences coding for the same CDR3.

The assay was immunoSEQ multiplex PCR, and TCRdb's table has in-frame clones only and misses some. The data show some 1.4 million clones, with 95% to 97% seen just once and approximately 1.1% held by the top ten. Material for sequencing was naive CD4+ T cells sorted from blood. Subset indicated: CD45RA+ positively selected. This sequence joins TRBV5-1 and TRBJ2-5; D uncertain. The receptor comes from a man aged 25 to 40 in good health. CDR3 sequence reads: CASSLTSLQETQYF. DNA for the CDR3: TGCGCCAGCAGCTTGACTTCCCTACAAGAGACCCAGTACTTC.